These 22 T cell receptor beta chains came from one sample sequenced in a study of blood T cell repertoires in COVID-19. The method was immunoSEQ multiplex PCR; TCRdb's version includes in-frame clones alone and lacks a portion of them. The table lists over 200,000 clones, approximately 87% of them singletons. Material for sequencing was PBMCs or T cells enriched from blood (not recorded which). Receptors were obtained from a woman aged 45-60 years in a cohort exposed to, infected with or recovered from COVID-19 (not recorded which).

The rearrangement links TRBV4-1 to TRBJ1-1; 7 bases line up with TRBD1. The germline V gene encodes CDR1 MGHRA and CDR2 YSYEKL. This CDR3 comprises 15 residues. J lost 6 bases, V lost 1 base, and 8 bases had no gene match. CDR3 bases: TGCGCCAGCAGCCAAGCTAGCAGGGGGGTGCCTGAAGCTTTCTTT. Amino acid sequence: CASSQASRGVPEAFF.

The V call is TRBV29-1, the J call TRBJ1-4; 10 nucleotides align to TRBD1. The CDR3 consists of 12 residues. Germline assignment: CDR1 SQVTM and CDR2 ANQGSEA. V shed 4 bases and J 8 bases; nucleotides not matched to a gene: 1. Here the CDR3 reads CSVVTGGEKLFF. The CDR3 DNA sequence: TGCAGCGTTGTGACAGGGGGCGAAAAACTGTTTTTT.

The chain links TRBV28 to TRBJ2-1; 8 nucleotides agree with TRBD2. V gave up 2 bases and J gave up 8 bases; unmatched junction bases: 11. The CDR3 sequence is 16 residues long. CDR1 is MDHEN and CDR2 is SYDVKM in the germline V gene. CDR3: CASSLRGGGRGHEQFF. DNA for the CDR3: TGTGCCAGCAGTTTACGAGGCGGGGGGCGCGGCCATGAGCAGTTCTTC.

The rearrangement joins TRBV19 to TRBJ1-5; 11 nucleotides line up with TRBD1. Germline assignment: CDR1 LNHDA and CDR2 SQIVND (reference sequence). The CDR3 length is 17 residues. Losses at the gene ends were 5 bases for V and 0 bases for J; bases not matched to a gene: 6. This CDR3 is CASSPGTGGRSNQPQHF. The CDR3 DNA sequence: TGTGCCAGTAGTCCTGGGACAGGGGGGCGTAGCAATCAGCCCCAGCATTTT.

The chain carries TRBV19 and TRBJ1-5; TRBD1 matches at 10 bases. This CDR3 has 16 amino acids. The ends lost 5 bases at V and 6 bases at J; junction bases unmatched: 10. Germline loops: CDR1 LNHDA, CDR2 SQIVND (reference sequence). The CDR3: CASSQWDRGKGQPQHF. The DNA for the CDR3 is TGTGCCAGTAGTCAGTGGGACAGGGGTAAGGGTCAGCCCCAGCATTTT.

The chain is built from TRBV2 and TRBJ2-7; D perhaps matches TRBD1 (5 bases). CDR3 size: 13 residues. Germline assignment: CDR1 SNHLY and CDR2 FYNNEI. With 5 bases removed from V and 3 bases from J, the gap between germline ends came to 11 bases. The CDR3 loop reads CASSFPTDYEQYF. As DNA, the CDR3 is TGTGCCAGCAGTTTTCCGACAGACTACGAGCAGTACTTC. Using reference TRBV2 and TRBJ2-7 for the parts outside the CDR3, the full variable domain is EPEVTQTPSHQVTQMGQEVILRCVPISNHLYFYWYRQILGQKVEFLVSFYNNEISEKSEIFDDQFSVERPDGSNFTLKIRSTKLEDSAMYFCASSFPTDYEQYFGPGTRLTVT.

The rearrangement links TRBV5-6 to TRBJ2-7, with D tentatively TRBD2 (5 bases). The CDR3 is made up of 13 amino acids. In germline, CDR1 is SGHDT, CDR2 YYEEEE. Trimming left V 1 base short and J 6 bases short, with 11 bases between. The CDR3 is CASSLKGGSEQYF. CDR3 nucleotides: TGTGCCAGCAGCTTGAAGGGCGGGTCCGAGCAGTACTTC.

The chain uses TRBV7-6 and TRBJ2-7; possibly TRBD2 for D (6 bases). Looked up from germline, CDR1 is SGHVS and CDR2 is FNYEAQ. The ends were cut back, 0 bases at V and 0 bases at J, with 9 bases in the middle. The CDR3 spans 15 residues. CDR3 loop: CASSLAGGTSYEQYF. CDR3 nucleotides: TGTGCCAGCAGCTTAGCGGGGGGTACCTCCTACGAGCAGTACTTC.

The chain links TRBV7-3 to TRBJ1-1; a possible D gene is TRBD1 (5 bases). V dropped 2 bases and J dropped 2 bases, with 12 bases sitting between them. This CDR3 has 15 amino acids. CDR1 is SGHTA, CDR2 FQGTGA, per germline. The CDR3 loop is CASSLGGSINTEAFF. In nucleotides, the CDR3 is TGTGCCAGCAGCTTAGGGGGGAGCATAAACACTGAAGCTTTCTTT.

The chain employs TRBV28 and TRBJ1-2, with D possibly TRBD1 on 6 matching bases. The length of the CDR3 is 15 residues. Germline V gives CDR1 MDHEN, CDR2 SYDVKM. The germline V and J ends were trimmed by 5 bases and 4 bases, with 17 bases remaining between them. The CDR3 nucleotides are TGTGCCAGCAGTCGCAGCGGGGGGCGCGGCTATGGCTACACCTTC. The encoded protein is CASSRSGGRGYGYTF.

This chain joins TRBV7-2 and TRBJ1-2; D is unresolved. Per the germline V gene, CDR1 is SGHTA and CDR2 is FQGNSA. V was trimmed by 7 bases and J by 5 bases, leaving 20 bases between them. The CDR3 covers 15 residues. The CDR3 loop reads CASTVQDTSGYGYTF. In DNA, the CDR3 is TGTGCCAGCACCGTACAAGACACGTCGGGGTATGGCTACACCTTC.

The chain joins TRBV6-4 to TRBJ2-6; D possibly corresponds to TRBD1 (7 bases). This CDR3 comprises 16 residues. V lost 4 bases, J lost 0 bases, and 10 bases lay in between. Per the germline V gene, CDR1 is MRHNA and CDR2 is SNTAGT. This CDR3 reads CASSVQGGSGANVLTF. CDR3 nucleotide sequence: TGTGCCAGCAGTGTCCAGGGGGGCTCTGGGGCCAACGTCCTGACTTTC.

The chain uses TRBV13 and TRBJ2-2, with a possible D match to TRBD2 (7 bases). The CDR3 has 17 amino acids. The V gene lost 5 bases and the J gene lost 4 bases, with 20 bases spanning the gap. Per germline, CDR1 PRHDT and CDR2 FYEKMQ (reference sequence). The chain's CDR3 is CASSPPFRGAGTGELFF. For the CDR3, the DNA is TGTGCCAGCAGCCCCCCGTTTCGGGGGGCGGGCACCGGGGAGCTGTTTTTT.

The chain is built from TRBV9 and TRBJ1-3, with unresolved D. The V gene's germline CDR1 is SGDLS and CDR2 YYNGEE. The ends were cut back, 4 bases at V and 0 bases at J, with 8 bases in the middle. This CDR3 contains 14 residues. The CDR3 spells CASSSLASGNTIYF. The CDR3 region has the DNA TGTGCCAGCAGCTCTCTGGCCTCTGGAAACACCATATATTTT.

This clone was picked up one time. The rearrangement links TRBV5-8 to TRBJ2-2; TRBD2 agrees at 8 bases. The CDR3 runs to 18 residues. Germline trimming cut 2 bases from V and 2 bases from J; bases unmatched to any gene: 11. CDR1 SGHTS and CDR2 YDEGEE come from the germline V gene. DNA for the CDR3: TGTGCCAGCAGCTTATCGGCAGGGAGCGGGGGCAACACCGGGGAGCTGTTTTTT. Protein sequence: CASSLSAGSGGNTGELFF.

This clone has only one observation. The chain links TRBV21-1 to TRBJ1-1; the table gives TRBD1 as D, unverified against the DNA. TRBV21-1 is annotated as a pseudogene. The CDR3 contains 16 residues. DNA for the CDR3: TGTGCCAGCAGCAATGAGACAGAAAAACAGAACACTGAAGCTTTCTTT. The encoded protein is CASSNETEKQNTEAFF.

The gene calls are TRBV7-9 and TRBJ2-3, with TRBD2 matching over 8 bases. Germline V lookup: CDR1 SEHNR, CDR2 FQNEAQ (reference sequence). Trimming at V came to 3 bases and at J to 0 bases, leaving 2 bases not matched to a gene. This CDR3 contains 15 residues. For the CDR3, the DNA is TGTGCCAGCAGCTTCCCTAGCGGGAGCACAGATACGCAGTATTTT. This encodes CASSFPSGSTDTQYF.

The chain links TRBV5-4 to TRBJ1-2; D is unclear. The CDR3 sequence is 14 residues long. Germline CDR1 is SGHNT and CDR2 is YYREEE (reference sequence). V was trimmed by 3 bases and J by 2 bases, leaving 11 bases between them. The CDR3 reads CASSSEYGNYGYTF. CDR3 DNA: TGTGCCAGCAGCTCCGAATACGGGAACTATGGCTACACCTTC.

The gene calls are TRBV5-1 and TRBJ2-5, with D perhaps TRBD2 (6 bases). This CDR3 spans 15 amino acids. V was pared by 2 bases and J by 0 bases, with 11 bases between. Germline-derived CDR1 and CDR2 are SGHRS and YFSETQ. Here the CDR3 DNA reads TGCGCCAGCAGCTTTGAGCGGGTGTACCAAGAGACCCAGTACTTC. This codes for CASSFERVYQETQYF.

V gene TRBV5-1 combines with J gene TRBJ2-5, with D uncertain. Germline-derived CDR1 and CDR2 are SGHRS and YFSETQ. V lost 5 bases to trimming and J lost 1 base, with 9 bases between them. The CDR3 has 13 residues. The CDR3 is CASRYTPQETQYF. CDR3 nucleotide sequence: TGCGCCAGCAGGTACACCCCCCAAGAGACCCAGTACTTC.

The rearrangement joins TRBV30 to TRBJ2-5; no firm D call. Looked up from germline, CDR1 is GTSNPN and CDR2 is SVGIG (reference sequence). The V and J ends lost 0 bases and 3 bases respectively, with 5 bases between them. The CDR3 is 12 amino acids. CDR3 sequence: CAWSVLKETQYF. CDR3 sequence (DNA): TGTGCCTGGAGTGTACTGAAAGAGACCCAGTACTTC.

CDR3 bases: TGCGCCAGCAGATATGGACAGGCTAAGACCGGGGAGCAGTACTTC. Its protein product is CASRYGQAKTGEQYF. V usage is TRBV5-1 and J usage is TRBJ2-7; 7 bases map to TRBD1. This CDR3 region has 15 residues. J was trimmed by 7 bases and V by 5 bases; bases with no gene match: 15. Germline assignment: CDR1 SGHRS and CDR2 YFSETQ.